This TCR beta chain stems from a study of cytomegalovirus exposure and HLA in healthy donors (dated by TCRdb to about 2017). With respect to the entire study: In an earlier analysis of some 550 of the donors, about 260 Gb of sequence data and some 100 million unique TCR beta sequences from 150 million to 200 million T cells were reported. A later genetic analysis took genome-wide SNP genotypes for about 65% of the 666 donors and used that subset as a discovery cohort. The later analysis used no new phenotypic data to find candidate immune exposures, relying instead on TCR beta sequences and their occurrence across donors. The study was designed to test whether signatures of past pathogen exposure could be identified by cataloging public T cell receptors. A later analysis re-examined previously published TCR beta repertoires from 600 to 700 donors and added high-resolution HLA genotyping to investigate patterns of TCR occurrence. The number of typed donors differed by locus: roughly 629-640 for A, B, C, DRB1 and DQB1; about 520 for DQA1; over 600 for DPA1; and around 470 for DPB1. In addition to the first cohort of 666 subjects, a separate validation cohort of 100 to 150 different subjects was used. Among about 400 genotyped donors of the cohort, an average of around 240,000 unique TCR beta nucleotide sequences was sequenced per donor, of which about 18% were non-productive. High-throughput TCR immunosequencing, statistical association of individual TCRs with disease status, and machine learning were combined to predict cytomegalovirus infection status. Using immunosequencing, the study profiled T cell repertoires from 500 to 800 subjects and related those repertoires to cytomegalovirus serostatus. An early release covering approximately 600 HLA-typed donors comprised roughly 300 gigabases of sequencing data and approximately 80 million unique TCR sequences. Several DR-DQ haplotypes were handled as single units for association and clustering because linkage in the cohort was strong. Donor age, sex, ethnicity and CMV serostatus were compiled together with the repertoire data. To decide whether each TCR beta V gene segment behaved as functional or pseudogenic, an earlier analysis of some 600 of the donors relied on high-throughput TCR beta sequencing. Class I and class II HLA loci were covered by the typing at four-digit resolution. All discovery cohort repertoires had been generated using a single sequencing platform. Among the roughly 400 genotyped donors, approximately 81% belonged to the genetic ancestry cluster associated with self-reported Caucasian donors.

Libraries were constructed by the immunoSEQ multiplex PCR assay. For the multiplex PCR, a mixture combining 60 forward primers for TCR Vbeta segments and 13 reverse primers for TCR Jbeta segments was used. A multiplex PCR assay on genomic DNA amplified the CDR3 region of rearranged TCR beta genes. The amplified TCR beta libraries were sequenced on the Illumina HiSeq System as 87-base-pair reads. On the study's bioinformatics: In a later analysis, some 80 million unique TCR beta chains were counted across the 500 to 850 repertoires, and roughly 10 million of these chains were shared by at least two donors. To remove PCR and sequencing errors, raw reads were error-corrected and collapsed into unique sequences using a nearest-neighbor algorithm that merged closely related sequences. Alignment of CDR3 sequences to IMGT reference sequences was used to assign V, D and J gene segments. For a sequence to be retained, at least a six-nucleotide match to both a V gene segment and a J gene segment was required. Rearrangements were classified as productive when the CDR3 lacked stop codons and remained in frame with V and J, and all other rearrangements were classified as non-productive. CDR3 was defined by IMGT convention, running from the second conserved V-encoded cysteine to the conserved J-encoded phenylalanine. Sequences without an unambiguous match to a single V gene segment were excluded from the earlier analysis of 450 to 650 of the donors. An earlier analysis of a few hundred of the donors classified V segments as functional when productive rearrangements were above 56.7% and as segregating when the standard deviation between donors was above 5%. A statistical classification framework was built to diagnose cytomegalovirus status from the catalog of TCR beta chain sequences. V and J gene assignment, in a later analysis, came from comparing TCR nucleotide sequences with IMGT/GENE-DB human TR gene sequences. A later analysis assigned CDR3 sequences and most-parsimonious VDJ recombination scenarios with the TCRdist pipeline. In a later analysis, each TCR beta chain was defined by its CDR3 amino acid sequence together with its V-gene family, and reads lacking a unique V-gene family were excluded. In a later analysis, a few hundred highly shared, low-generation-probability nucleotide sequences were removed to address suspected cross-contamination and a sequencing artifact. In a later analysis, a clonal expansion index was calculated for each public chain from normalized within-repertoire ranks of inferred template counts. A later analysis computed generation probabilities with a VDJ recombination model fitted to out-of-frame rearrangements, and checked the results against IGoR. A later analysis scored TCR-TCR, TCR-HLA and TCR-CMV co-occurrence with hypergeometric tests, applying a repertoire-size bias correction to TCR pairs. A later analysis estimated false discovery rates by permuting HLA or CMV assignments 20 times. A later analysis grouped co-occurring TCRs with DBSCAN, adding TCRdist sequence similarity when clustering within HLA-allele-positive subsets. Repertoires with fewer than 30,000 or more than 120,000 public chains, plus five repertoires with anomalous nucleotide sharing, were excluded from co-occurrence clustering. TCRdb stores this immuneACCESS table with in-frame sequences only. Part of the clones is absent; in the studies checked, under half of the shortfall reflects unresolved V genes, and no reason is known for the rest. V, J and clone size are those of that table, while D and trimming were read from the DNA. The sample has some 180,000 clones on record, more than 75% of them singletons. In total, the top ten clones hold roughly 0.23% of the sample.

Overall results and qualifications from the work: The sequencing pipeline was judged likely to have produced a cluster of highly shared sequence variants as a technical artifact. A later genetic analysis reported fewer N-insertions in productive TCRs among donors in an Asian-associated ancestry cluster than the roughly 700-donor mean. A later analysis found that most CMV-associated TCR beta chains appeared HLA-restricted, with HLA associations seemingly driven largely by CMV exposure. In this cohort, only TCR beta chains were sequenced, and detectable features were limited by the absence of alpha or paired-chain data. Some IMGT-functional V segments, including TRBV6-2 and TRBV6-3, could not be told apart with the 87-base-pair reads, so those segments were excluded. Strong co-occurrence of HLA alleles, especially DR and DQ, made assigning TCR associations to individual alleles difficult. An association between a missense DCLRE1C variant and V-gene and J-gene trimming of TCR beta chains was found in a later genetic analysis and replicated in an independent cohort. The authors suggested that the approach could potentially be extended to other disease states and immunological phenotypes. An earlier analysis of some 590 of the donors showed that most TCR beta V segments appeared in productive rearrangements either about 87% or about 30% of the time, which broadly matched IMGT annotations. The earlier analysis of approximately 560 of the donors excluded seventeen rarely observed V segments, including chromosome 9 orphons, because counts were too low. In a later analysis, HLA-associated TCR beta chains showed more clonal expansion and lower generation probabilities than non-associated chains that were equally common. Because HLA typing was missing for some donors at each locus, association tests included only the typed subset. A further reported finding was that TCR beta sequences accurately predicted the HLA-A and HLA-B alleles for most subjects in the first cohort. Most TCR sequences were seen in very few donors, while some public TCRs were found in many individuals. The only immune exposure information available for the cohort was CMV serostatus. Linkage disequilibrium might explain the correlated functional status among segregating V segments, but an unknown experimental factor could not be ruled out. Cytomegalovirus status was reported to be diagnosed by the classifier with high specificity and sensitivity in both the original and validation cohorts. In a later analysis, TCR association rates were found to vary across HLA loci, with the most associated TCRs seen for DRB1 alleles and the fewest for HLA-C alleles. A later analysis reported that several top co-occurrence clusters appeared linked to parvovirus B19, influenza, CMV and Epstein-Barr virus. The study listed 150 to 200 TCR beta chains as associated with cytomegalovirus. At a false discovery rate of 0.05, a later analysis linked 16,000 or so TCR beta sequences to specific HLA alleles. Sequencing depth was assumed to be roughly uniform across donors in the presence/absence analyses, though that assumption may not hold. A few of the identified cytomegalovirus-associated TCR beta chains were confirmed in vitro to be specific for cytomegalovirus antigens.

The cohort consisted of some 730 healthy bone marrow donors. Cohort members were all nominally healthy when sampled, although unrecorded immune exposures were likely present. The donor tested CMV seronegative, placing the donor among the 300 to 400 seronegative members of the cohort. Every donor gave a peripheral blood sample, and the peripheral blood mononuclear cells from that sample were used for TCR beta sequencing. Genomic DNA extraction from the blood cell samples was performed with the Qiagen DNeasy Blood Extraction Kit. On this clone: No cognate antigen has been identified for it. Base qualities were left out, and no much larger clone turns up one base away.

CDR1 and CDR2 are read off the germline V gene as MGHRA and YSYEKL. Measured from the cysteine to the phenylalanine, the CDR3 is 13 residues long. Only the CDR3 DNA stays, 39 bases, in frame from base 1. V is clipped by 6 bases and J by 0 bases, and the sequence between their germline boundaries is 8 bases long. The TCR sequence derives from a girl less than two years old in good health and CMV-seronegative. This sequence uses TRBV4-1 and TRBJ1-2; TRBD1 is a weak D gene call, 6 bases matching. Material: PBMCs. The DNA is as follows: TGCGCCAGCAGTAGGGACACTAACTATGGCTACACCTTC. Its coded protein is CASSRDTNYGYTF.